These 8 T cell receptor beta chains share one sample of origin, sequenced in a study of T-cell memory formation after mild COVID-19. One entry per CDR3 protein results from TCRdb running MiXCR on the 5' RACE reads. The data hold about 600,000 distinct CDR3 sequences, with about a fifth observed a single time. The sequenced sample consisted of PBMCs or a T cell subset sorted from them (not recorded which). The receptors here all came from an adult woman who had mild COVID-19 (a few samples of this study predate the infection). Cell type and time point are not known.

In its sample, this clonotype was seen many times. The V and J genes are TRBV18 and TRBJ1-1; 7 positions match TRBD1. This CDR3 has 14 amino acids. Looked up from germline, CDR1 is KGHSH and CDR2 is LQKENI. The J segment lost 2 bases and the V segment lost 4 bases, leaving 4 bases of the junction unmatched. CDR3 DNA sequence: TGTGCCAGCTCACTACAGGGGAGAAACACTGAAGCTTTCTTT. It yields the protein CASSLQGRNTEAFF. Together with reference TRBV18 and TRBJ1-1, the CDR3 gives the full variable domain: NAGVMQNPRHLVRRRGQEARLRCSPMKGHSHVYWYRQLPEEGLKFMVYLQKENIIDESGMPKERFSAEFPKEGPSILRIQQVVRGDSAAYFCASSLQGRNTEAFFGQGTRLTVV.

This clonotype occurred a few times. CDR3 sequence: CASSPPGQAGANVLTF. Written as DNA, the CDR3 is TGTGCCAGCAGTCCCCCGGGACAGGCTGGGGCCAACGTCCTGACTTTC. This chain links TRBV6-6 with TRBJ2-6; TRBD1 matches at 8 bases. Unmatched junction bases numbered 5, after V lost 5 bases and J lost 2 bases. The CDR3 extends over 16 amino acids. CDR1 MNHNY and CDR2 SVGAGI come from the germline V gene (reference sequence).

This chain joins TRBV7-9 and TRBJ1-6; 7 bases agree with TRBD1. Germline CDR1 SEHNR, CDR2 FQNEAQ (reference sequence). J was trimmed by 7 bases and V by 4 bases; bases with no gene match: 7. The CDR3 consists of 15 residues. Here the CDR3 reads CASSSGQAYNSPLHF. CDR3 DNA sequence: TGTGCCAGCAGCTCTGGACAGGCTTACAATTCACCCCTCCACTTT.

The chain links TRBV6-2 or TRBV6-3 to TRBJ2-4, with D unclear. Trimming removed 4 bases from V and 8 bases from J, with 12 bases in between. The CDR3 is 13 amino acids. Looked up from germline, CDR1 is MNHEY and CDR2 is SVGEGT. CDR3 protein: CASSFFGRDIQYF. CDR3 coding DNA: TGTGCCAGCAGTTTCTTTGGGCGAGACATTCAGTACTTC.

This clonotype was counted a few times. This chain joins TRBV7-9 and TRBJ2-5; D gene ambiguous. Looked up from germline, CDR1 is SEHNR and CDR2 is FQNEAQ (reference sequence). The ends were cut back, 4 bases at V and 0 bases at J, with 18 bases in the middle. The CDR3 is 17 residues long. CDR3 nucleotides: TGTGCCAGCAGCTCTGCCGCCTTCTACAGCCACCAAGAGACCCAGTACTTC. It codes for CASSSAAFYSHQETQYF.

This clonotype was seen more than once but under ten times. This chain connects TRBV7-9 to TRBJ2-2; D gene ambiguous. The ends were cut back, 1 base at V and 6 bases at J, with 15 bases in the middle. Germline V CDR1 and CDR2: SEHNR, FQNEAQ (reference sequence). This CDR3 is built from 16 residues. The CDR3 is CASSLVWTTDSGELFF. DNA of the CDR3: TGTGCCAGCAGCTTAGTATGGACCACGGATTCCGGGGAGCTGTTTTTT. The entire variable domain, with the rest obtained from reference TRBV7-9 and TRBJ2-2, is as follows: DTGVSQNPRHKITKRGQNVTFRCDPISEHNRLYWYRQTLGQGPEFLTYFQNEAQLEKSRLLSDRFSAERPKGSFSTLEIQRTEQGDSAMYLCASSLVWTTDSGELFFGEGSRLTVL.

This clonotype turned up a few times. V usage is TRBV5-4 and J usage is TRBJ1-5; possible D gene TRBD1, 6 bases. V shed 4 bases and J shed 5 bases, with 16 bases lying between them. In germline, CDR1 is SGHNT, CDR2 YYREEE (reference sequence). CDR3 length equals 15 residues. The CDR3 is CASSPDRRPDQPQHF. CDR3 bases: TGTGCCAGCAGCCCGGACAGAAGGCCCGATCAGCCCCAGCATTTT.

V gene TRBV12-3 or TRBV12-4 combines with J gene TRBJ2-1; TRBD2 matches at 14 bases. The J segment lost 3 bases and the V segment lost 5 bases, leaving 6 bases of the junction unmatched. The CDR3 length is 17 residues. The CDR3 DNA reads as TGTGCCAGCAGTAGACTAGCGGGGGGGGCCCACTACAATGAGCAGTTCTTC. This translates into CASSRLAGGAHYNEQFF.